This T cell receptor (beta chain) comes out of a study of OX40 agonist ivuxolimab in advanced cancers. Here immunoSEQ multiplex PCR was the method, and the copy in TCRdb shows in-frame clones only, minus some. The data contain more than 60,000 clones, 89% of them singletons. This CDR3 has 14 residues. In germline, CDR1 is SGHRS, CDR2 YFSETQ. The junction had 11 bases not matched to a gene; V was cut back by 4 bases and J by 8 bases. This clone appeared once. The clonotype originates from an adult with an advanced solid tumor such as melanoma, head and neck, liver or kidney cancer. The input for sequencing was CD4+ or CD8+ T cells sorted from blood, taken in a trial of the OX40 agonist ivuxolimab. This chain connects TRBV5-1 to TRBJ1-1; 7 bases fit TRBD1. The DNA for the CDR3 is TGCGCCAGCAGCGAGCCGGGACAGCTTATCGAAGCTTTCTTT. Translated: CASSEPGQLIEAFF.